This T cell receptor beta chain was identified in a study of CD8+ T cells in alopecia areata. Study summary: Treatment of the treated patients consisted of oral tofacitinib, 5 to 10 mg twice daily.

Extraction of RNA preceded its reverse transcription into cDNA, which served as the sequencing template. Some clones are missing from TCRdb's copy, which holds only in-frame ones; the method was immunoSEQ multiplex PCR. The data hold 100,000 to 120,000 clones, with around 54% observed a single time. The CDR3 loop spans 15 amino acids. Germline V CDR1 and CDR2: MGHRA, YSYEKL. The V end lost 4 bases, the J end lost 1 base, and 10 bases lay between the germline ends. This clone was counted a few times. Specified treatment: oral pan-JAK inhibitor, 5-10 mg twice daily. The rearrangement uses TRBV4-1 and TRBJ2-2; possible D gene TRBD2, 6 bases. This specimen consisted of CD4+ T cells sorted from blood, obtained at week 24, from a patient treated with tofacitinib. The receptor's source is a human donor with alopecia areata. CDR3 protein: CASSPRGGNTGELFF. CDR3 bases: TGCGCCAGCAGCCCGCGGGGAGGGAACACCGGGGAGCTGTTTTTT.